In its sample, the clone carrying this TCR beta chain was seen a few times. The CDR3 extends over 16 amino acids. The J segment lost 3 bases and the V segment lost 5 bases, leaving 8 bases of the junction unmatched. This entry belongs to a study of identical twins. MiXCR was run by TCRdb on the 5' RACE reads, yielding one entry per CDR3 protein. This sample has fewer than 250,000 distinct CDR3 sequences, with 15% to 20% found just once. The data were also submitted as part of a second study, on T cells expressing NK-cell markers. Per that study: Within several experiments, an anti-gamma-delta TCR antibody kept the sorting limited to alpha-beta TCR T cells.

The sequence was collected from a woman aged 18-35 years in good health. This chain joins TRBV12-3 or TRBV12-4 and TRBJ2-1, with 9 bases aligning to TRBD2. The sample comprised CD8+ T cells sorted from blood. The CDR3 nucleotides are TGTGCCAGCAGTCTCCGACTAGCGGCCGTCTACAATGAGCAGTTCTTC. Translation: CASSLRLAAVYNEQFF.